Listed below are T cell receptor beta chains from one sample, sequenced in a study of human T cells and chemical hapten exposure. MiXCR, applied by TCRdb to the RACE reads, yields one record per CDR3 protein. The sample carries 35,000 to 50,000 distinct CDR3 sequences, roughly a tenth recorded once. Sequencing was performed on whole blood, taken in connection with sensitization to the hapten diphenylcyclopropenone (DPC). The receptor set was obtained from a man in his thirties or forties with alopecia areata. Some clones in this sample may be carry-over from other donors' samples. Each CDR3 is given with its conserved first and last residue. Each record gives: J gene, clone size, V gene, D gene, CDR3 protein, CDR3 DNA. The D gene is left open where the match is weak. Clone size appears in some rows only: once, few, many, or a class for an expanded clone.

TRBJ1-2 NA TRBV12-3/TRBV12-4 NA CASSLGTATYYGYTF TGTGCCAGCAGTTTAGGCACAGCAACTTACTATGGCTACACCTTC
TRBJ2-1 many TRBV29-1 NA CSVEGGSESSYNEQFF TGCAGCGTTGAAGGAGGGTCCGAAAGCTCCTACAATGAGCAGTTCTTC
TRBJ1-1 few TRBV7-9 NA CASSLAWGKDTEAFF TGTGCCAGCAGCTTAGCGTGGGGGAAGGACACTGAAGCTTTCTTT
TRBJ2-1 NA TRBV16 NA CASSQNPAGRGGNEQFF TGTGCCAGCAGCCAAAACCCAGCTGGCAGGGGCGGCAATGAGCAGTTCTTC
TRBJ1-1 medium-sized TRBV7-6 TRBD1 CASRGTGTGDTEAFF TGTGCCAGCAGAGGAACCGGGACAGGGGACACTGAAGCTTTCTTT
TRBJ1-1 NA TRBV9 TRBD1 CASSVGQDAEAFF TGTGCCAGCAGCGTGGGACAGGACGCTGAAGCTTTCTTT
TRBJ1-2 many TRBV10-3 TRBD1 CAISATGDGYTF TGTGCCATCAGTGCGACAGGGGACGGCTACACCTTC
TRBJ2-3 many TRBV7-2 TRBD2 CASSLARGGGGRTDTQYF TGTGCCAGCAGCTTAGCCCGGGGGGGCGGGGGCCGCACAGATACGCAGTATTTT
TRBJ2-1 many TRBV29-1 NA CSVGHFGGEQFF TGCAGCGTTGGTCATTTTGGAGGGGAGCAGTTCTTC
TRBJ1-2 many TRBV7-8 NA CASSFGRQLRNGYTF TGTGCCAGCAGCTTTGGTCGACAGTTAAGAAATGGCTACACCTTC
TRBJ1-1 NA TRBV7-9 NA CASSLRGDHTEAFF TGTGCCAGCAGCTTGCGCGGAGACCACACTGAAGCTTTCTTT
TRBJ1-1 few TRBV10-3 NA CAISETTGKEAFF TGTGCCATCAGTGAGACTACAGGTAAGGAAGCTTTCTTT
TRBJ2-2 NA TRBV5-1 NA CASSPPAVTGELFF TGCGCCAGCAGCCCACCAGCGGTGACCGGGGAGCTGTTTTTT
TRBJ2-1 few TRBV7-3 NA CASSLIPKSPNEQFF TGTGCCAGCAGCTTAATCCCCAAAAGTCCCAATGAGCAGTTCTTC
TRBJ2-2 many TRBV6-2/TRBV6-3 NA CASSSTGELFF TGTGCCAGCAGTTCTACCGGGGAGCTGTTTTTT
TRBJ1-1 many TRBV18 NA CASSPEGRTEAFF TGTGCCAGCTCACCTGAGGGGCGTACTGAAGCTTTCTTT
TRBJ1-6 many TRBV9 NA CASSVTPGRSPLHF TGTGCCAGCAGCGTAACTCCAGGGCGGTCACCCCTCCACTTT
TRBJ1-4 many TRBV5-1 NA CASTRGVGEKLFF TGCGCCAGCACGAGGGGGGTAGGTGAAAAACTGTTTTTT
TRBJ1-5 few TRBV12-3/TRBV12-4 NA CASSPGRNQPQHF TGTGCCAGCAGCCCGGGGCGGAATCAGCCCCAGCATTTT
TRBJ2-1 many TRBV20-1 TRBD2 CSARGLAGEQFF TGCAGTGCTAGGGGACTAGCGGGAGAGCAGTTCTTC
TRBJ1-2 many TRBV5-5 TRBD1 CASSRTGGSNYGYTF TGTGCCAGCAGCCGGACAGGGGGCAGTAACTATGGCTACACCTTC
TRBJ2-1 NA TRBV5-6 NA CASSPRDSYNEQFF TGTGCCAGCAGCCCGCGGGACAGCTACAATGAGCAGTTCTTC
TRBJ2-3 medium-sized TRBV12-3/TRBV12-4 NA CASSSYRDIGTDTQYF TGTGCCAGCAGTTCTTACCGGGACATCGGCACAGATACGCAGTATTTT
TRBJ2-3 NA TRBV7-9 TRBD2 CASSLVSGKADTQYF TGTGCCAGCAGCTTAGTTAGCGGGAAGGCAGATACGCAGTATTTT
TRBJ1-2 many TRBV5-1 NA CASSLEGNYGYTF TGCGCCAGCAGCTTGGAGGGAAACTATGGCTACACCTTC
TRBJ2-3 few TRBV9 TRBD1 CASSGDRGRTDTQYF TGTGCCAGCAGCGGTGACAGGGGCCGCACAGATACGCAGTATTTT
TRBJ2-7 few TRBV7-2 TRBD1 CASSWTGTAPYEQYF TGTGCCAGCAGCTGGACCGGGACAGCGCCCTACGAGCAGTACTTC
TRBJ2-1 many TRBV19 TRBD2 CASRKGSRGGNEQFF TGTGCCAGTAGAAAGGGGAGCCGGGGGGGCAATGAGCAGTTCTTC
TRBJ1-5 many TRBV19 NA CASSIGRQTYSNQPQHF TGTGCCAGTAGTATAGGACGACAGACGTATAGCAATCAGCCCCAGCATTTT
TRBJ1-1 NA TRBV11-2 NA CASSLGFKGPRGSEAFF TGTGCCAGCAGCTTAGGATTTAAGGGGCCCCGGGGCAGTGAAGCTTTCTTT
TRBJ2-3 few TRBV7-9 NA CASSLGSVTQYF TGTGCCAGCAGCTTAGGGTCCGTTACGCAGTATTTT
TRBJ2-1 NA TRBV20-1 TRBD2 CSASHTTSGRANEQFF TGCAGTGCCTCACACACGACTAGCGGGAGGGCCAATGAGCAGTTCTTC
TRBJ1-1 NA TRBV2 NA CASSLAHPGTEAFF TGTGCCAGCAGTTTGGCCCATCCGGGCACTGAAGCTTTCTTT
TRBJ2-4 NA TRBV7-8 NA CASSLRQGLKNIQYF TGTGCCAGCAGCTTAAGGCAGGGCCTCAAAAACATTCAGTACTTC
TRBJ2-3 many TRBV20-1 NA CSARDRGTSDTQYF TGCAGTGCTAGAGATCGAGGGACCTCAGATACGCAGTATTTT
TRBJ2-1 NA TRBV25-1 NA CASSPRGNMDDEQFF TGTGCCAGCAGCCCCCGCGGGAACATGGACGATGAGCAGTTCTTC
TRBJ2-2 NA TRBV7-6 NA CASSLELMGPVTTGELFF TGTGCCAGCAGCTTAGAGCTTATGGGACCGGTAACGACCGGGGAGCTGTTTTTT
TRBJ2-2 NA TRBV11-3 NA CASSLRGPGELFF TGTGCCAGCAGCTTACGAGGGCCCGGGGAGCTGTTTTTT
TRBJ2-3 NA TRBV2 TRBD2 CASRMRGDTDTQYF TGTGCCAGCAGGATGCGGGGGGACACAGATACGCAGTATTTT
TRBJ1-5 NA TRBV20-1 NA CSARTPSNQPQHF TGCAGTGCCCGGACACCTAGCAATCAGCCCCAGCATTTT
TRBJ1-1 many TRBV3-1 NA CASSQGWSAEAFF TGTGCCAGCAGCCAAGGGTGGAGCGCTGAAGCTTTCTTT
TRBJ2-5 NA TRBV2 TRBD2 CASMGAGVQETQYF TGTGCCAGCATGGGAGCGGGGGTCCAAGAGACCCAGTACTTC
TRBJ2-3 many TRBV19 TRBD1 CASATGVTDTQYF TGTGCCAGTGCTACAGGGGTCACAGATACGCAGTATTTT
TRBJ2-5 many TRBV11-2 NA CASSPGISVVRETQYF TGTGCCAGCAGCCCCGGGATCTCTGTGGTGCGAGAGACCCAGTACTTC
TRBJ2-3 NA TRBV11-2 NA CASSLLRHPVSTDTQYF TGTGCCAGCAGCTTACTGAGGCATCCGGTCAGCACAGATACGCAGTATTTT
TRBJ1-4 many TRBV11-2 TRBD1 CASSLGDRGHEKLFF TGTGCCAGCAGCTTAGGAGACAGGGGGCATGAAAAACTGTTTTTT